Following are 19 T cell receptor beta chains from one sample sequenced in a study of T cell repertoires in cytomegalovirus infection (dated by TCRdb to the late 2010s). Reads for this sample came from an Illumina HiSeq 1500. TCRdb passed the public sequencing reads through fastp at Q25 and MiXCR, retaining productive beta sequences. Entries that share a CDR3 protein sequence are merged under the most common genes and DNA. In this sample the table shows roughly 600,000 distinct CDR3 sequences, approximately 24% of which occur a single time. The top ten clones comprise 7% to 9% of the sample. The sequenced sample consisted of CD8+ T cells from PBMCs. These receptor sequences come from a human donor in good health (CMV status not recorded). Some clones in this sample may be carry-over from other donors' samples.

The chain links TRBV25-1 to TRBJ1-2; possible D gene TRBD1, 6 bases. The ends were cut back, 7 bases at V and 7 bases at J, with 10 bases in the middle. The CDR3 runs 11 residues. Germline loops: CDR1 MGHDK, CDR2 SYGVNS. In DNA, the CDR3 is TGTGCCAGCATCGGGGGCCTTGGCTACACCTTC. This sequence encodes CASIGGLGYTF.

This clonotype was counted a few times. This chain uses TRBV6-2 or TRBV6-3 with TRBJ2-7, with D uncertain. Looked up from germline, CDR1 is MNHEY and CDR2 is SVGEGT. This CDR3 spans 14 amino acids. Trimming removed 0 bases at V and 2 bases at J, with 8 bases between. Here the CDR3 DNA reads TGTGCCAGCAGTTACTCGCGTCCTGCCTACGAGCAGTACGTC. This sequence encodes CASSYSRPAYEQYV.

This clonotype was detected once. This chain joins TRBV28 and TRBJ2-3; either TRBD1 or TRBD2 may fit D (5 bases each). Per germline, CDR1 MDHEN and CDR2 SYDVKM. V gave up 9 bases and J gave up 2 bases, with 12 bases separating them. This CDR3 contains 13 residues. The CDR3 DNA is TGTGCCAGTTGGGACCGCCACACAGATACGCAGTATTTT. Its protein product is CASWDRHTDTQYF.

The V call is TRBV20-1, the J call TRBJ2-7; 8 bases match TRBD1. V lost 0 bases to trimming and J lost 3 bases; unmatched junction nucleotides: 10. From germline, CDR1 is DFQATT and CDR2 SNEGSKA (reference sequence). This CDR3 has 16 residues. The CDR3 DNA reads TGCAGTGCTAGAGATCTAGGGACAGGATTCGACTACGAGCAGTACGTC. Its translation: CSARDLGTGFDYEQYV.

Details on this clonotype: One end of the junction varies from germline; a read error may be responsible. The genes are TRBV6-1 and TRBJ2-5; TRBD2 aligns across 8 bases. Germline lookup yields CDR1 MNHNS and CDR2 SASEGT. The CDR3 consists of 13 residues. The CDR3 DNA sequence: TGTGTCAGCAGGCGGGGGGCCGGAGAGACCCAGTACTTC. Translating gives CVSRRGAGETQYF.

The chain links TRBV20-1 to TRBJ1-1; the D is unclear. V lost 3 bases and J 0 bases, leaving 8 bases between the germline ends. The CDR3 sequence is 13 residues long. CDR1 is DFQATT, CDR2 SNEGSKA, per germline (reference sequence). The CDR3 sequence is CSASRTMNTEAFF. The CDR3 DNA reads TGCAGTGCTAGTCGGACTATGAACACTGAAGCTTTCTTT.

The V gene is TRBV23-1, the J gene TRBJ1-5, with no clear D. TRBV23-1 is an ORF; its function is uncertain. The CDR3 totals 16 residues. V was cut by 6 bases and J by 1 base, with 16 bases left in between. In DNA, the CDR3 is TGCGCCAGCAGAAGGAAGCAAAGGGAAAGCAATCAGCCCCAGCATTTT. Protein sequence: CASRRKQRESNQPQHF.

The chain joins TRBV29-1 to TRBJ1-2; TRBD1 matches at 7 bases. The CDR3 length is 13 residues. Germline CDR1 is SQVTM and CDR2 is ANQGSEA. J was trimmed by 2 bases and V by 5 bases; bases with no gene match: 5. CDR3 residues: CSVRQGENYGYTF. The CDR3 DNA reads as TGCAGCGTTCGACAGGGTGAAAACTATGGCTACACCTTC.

For this clonotype: This may stem from a read error, because a much larger clone lies one nucleotide away. The CDR3 end shows no conserved phenylalanine or tryptophan, and so a read error is likely. The chain is built from TRBV7-2 and TRBJ1-2; tentative D call: TRBD1 (5 bases). CDR1 and CDR2 (germline): SGHTA, FQGNSA. CDR3 length: 14 amino acids. Trimming took 3 bases from V and 3 from J, leaving 11 bases between them. The DNA of the CDR3 is TGTGCCAGCAGCTTCGACGGGGCAGACTATGGCTACACCGTC. It specifies CASSFDGADYGYTV.

The rearrangement joins TRBV7-6 to TRBJ2-1, with unresolved D. The germline gives CDR1 SGHVS, CDR2 FNYEAQ. V shed 4 bases and J shed 5 bases, with 15 bases lying between them. CDR3 length: 15 amino acids. The CDR3 loop reads CASSSSDPLNNEQFF. DNA for the CDR3: TGTGCCAGCAGCTCCAGCGATCCTCTAAACAATGAGCAGTTCTTC.

At least ten counts were recorded for this clonotype. The V call is TRBV6-1, the J call TRBJ2-1; possibly TRBD2 for D (6 bases). This CDR3 region has 13 residues. The V end lost 5 bases, the J end lost 5 bases, and 10 bases lay between the germline ends. Germline V gene lookup returns CDR1 MNHNS and CDR2 SASEGT. The CDR3 sequence: CASSPTGDNEQFF. As DNA, the CDR3 is TGTGCCAGCAGTCCCACGGGGGACAATGAGCAGTTCTTC.

The table lists this clonotype with a few counts. The CDR3 nucleotides are TGTGCCAGCAGCGACAGGGACAGCTACGAGCAGTACTTC. Translation gives CASSDRDSYEQYF. This sequence joins TRBV5-6 and TRBJ2-7; 7 bases are a match to TRBD1. The V and J ends lost 4 bases and 3 bases, in that order; junction bases with no gene match: 4. The germline V gene encodes CDR1 SGHDT and CDR2 YYEEEE. The CDR3 runs 13 residues.

This clonotype turned up a few times. The chain couples TRBV7-9 to TRBJ2-7; 9 nucleotides align to TRBD2. J gave up 4 bases and V 5 bases, and 3 bases lay outside the gene matches. The germline V gene encodes CDR1 SEHNR and CDR2 FQNEAQ (reference sequence). The CDR3 covers 13 residues. As DNA, the CDR3 is TGTGCCAGCAGCGCGGGGGGGCGGTACGAGCAGTACTTC. Amino acid sequence: CASSAGGRYEQYF.

This clonotype was seen at least ten times. V gene TRBV7-9 combines with J gene TRBJ1-4, with TRBD1 matching 7 bases. Germline CDR1 SEHNR, CDR2 FQNEAQ (reference sequence). V shed 4 bases, J shed 7 bases, and the junction held 12 bases outside the gene matches. The CDR3 totals 16 residues. CDR3 nucleotides: TGTGCCAGCAGCTCAACCCCGGGACAGCCTTCTGAAAAACTGTTTTTT. It encodes CASSSTPGQPSEKLFF.

The rearrangement joins TRBV5-6 to TRBJ2-5, with 8 bases that match TRBD2. Germline V gene sequence: CDR1 SGHDT, CDR2 YYEEEE. The CDR3 consists of 17 residues. V lost 0 bases, J lost 1 base, and 8 bases stayed unmatched. The CDR3 region is CASSLAWAGGSQETQYF. The CDR3, as DNA: TGTGCCAGCAGCTTGGCCTGGGCGGGGGGCTCCCAAGAGACCCAGTACTTC.

This clonotype was found once. Since a much larger clone is just one base distant, this may be a read error. The rearrangement joins TRBV28 to TRBJ1-2; TRBD1 aligns across 9 bases. This CDR3 contains 15 residues. CDR1 and CDR2 (germline): MDHEN, SYDVKM. The V segment lost 8 bases and the J segment 5 bases; nucleotides outside the gene matches: 12. This chain's CDR3 is CASLEPGQGQYGYTF. CDR3 sequence (DNA): TGTGCCAGCCTCGAACCGGGACAGGGACAGTATGGCTACACCTTC.

Comments on this clonotype: A junction boundary mismatches the germline segment, possibly from a read error. The J gene is TRBJ2-1, the V gene TRBV13, with D uncertain. In germline, CDR1 is PRHDT, CDR2 FYEKMQ (reference sequence). CDR3 size: 15 residues. This chain's CDR3 is CASSLGKVSYNEQFF. CDR3 DNA: TGTGCCAGCAGCCTAGGGAAGGTCTCCTACAATGAGCAGTTCTTC.

V is TRBV11-1 and J is TRBJ2-5; 13 bases line up with TRBD2. Unmatched junction bases numbered 13, after V lost 5 bases and J lost 4 bases. Germline CDR1 SGHAT, CDR2 FQDESV (reference sequence). This CDR3 comprises 18 residues. CDR3 nucleotides: TGTGCCAGCAGCCTCCGACGAGGGACTAGCGGGGCTGGAGAGACCCAGTACTTC. This sequence encodes CASSLRRGTSGAGETQYF.

This clonotype was counted a few times. The rearrangement links TRBV7-9 to TRBJ1-6, with 12 nucleotides matching TRBD1. J was trimmed by 7 bases and V by 5 bases; bases with no gene match: 6. The CDR3 sequence is 16 residues long. In germline, CDR1 is SEHNR, CDR2 FQNEAQ (reference sequence). The CDR3 bases are TGTGCCAGCAGCGGACCGGGACAGGGGGCAAATTCACCCCTCCACTTT. This codes for CASSGPGQGANSPLHF.